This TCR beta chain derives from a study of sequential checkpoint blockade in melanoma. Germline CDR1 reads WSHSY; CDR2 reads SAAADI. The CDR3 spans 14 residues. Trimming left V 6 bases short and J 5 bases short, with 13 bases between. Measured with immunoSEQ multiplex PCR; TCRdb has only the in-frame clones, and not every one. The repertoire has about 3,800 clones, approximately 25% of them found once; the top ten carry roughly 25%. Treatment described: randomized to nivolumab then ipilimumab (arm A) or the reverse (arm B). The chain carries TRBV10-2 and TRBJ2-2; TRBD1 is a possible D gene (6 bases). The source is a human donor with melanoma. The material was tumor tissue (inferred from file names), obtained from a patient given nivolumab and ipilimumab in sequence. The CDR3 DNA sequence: TGCGCCAGCAGACAGGGTATGTGGACCGGGGAGCTGTTTTTT. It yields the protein CASRQGMWTGELFF.